Here is one TCR beta chain with its context. The antigen is not known. The junction and the germline gene differ at one end; a read error may be behind it. Germline CDR1 reads SGHDT; CDR2 reads YYEEEE. This CDR3 is 14 amino acids long. These data come from a study of tumor-infiltrating lymphocytes in primary liver carcinoma. Study background: Measuring 4.2 to 10 cm across, the tumors were staged as T1-T3 N0M0. Productive TCRbeta reads per sample were roughly 3.5 to 7.13 million, not differing by tissue. Study conclusions and caveats: Whereas tumor region pairs overlapped more, tumor-adjacent and tumor-blood pairs overlapped less.

It was from roughly 20-30 mg of unsorted bulk tissue that RNA and DNA were co-extracted. With 500 ng total RNA as template and a constant-region primer, TCR beta cDNA was made. TCR beta libraries came from three nested multiplex PCR rounds using slightly modified ARM-PCR. Running about 11 cycles apiece, the first two PCR rounds relied on TRBV1-TRBV30 forward primers together with a C-beta reverse primer. Each CDR3 protein is one row after TCRdb ran MiXCR on the multiplex PCR reads. Of roughly 100,000 distinct CDR3 sequences listed, roughly 80% are singletons. This chain joins TRBV5-6 and TRBJ2-7, with D unclear. This clonotype was sampled from a middle-aged man with primary liver carcinoma and hepatitis B virus infection. Sequenced: liver tumor tissue from sampling region 3. Subset indicated: tumor region T3, left-lateral pole. The CDR3 nucleotides are TGTGCCAGGAGCTTATGGGGAAGCTCCTACAAGCAGTACTTC. This sequence encodes CARSLWGSSYKQYF.